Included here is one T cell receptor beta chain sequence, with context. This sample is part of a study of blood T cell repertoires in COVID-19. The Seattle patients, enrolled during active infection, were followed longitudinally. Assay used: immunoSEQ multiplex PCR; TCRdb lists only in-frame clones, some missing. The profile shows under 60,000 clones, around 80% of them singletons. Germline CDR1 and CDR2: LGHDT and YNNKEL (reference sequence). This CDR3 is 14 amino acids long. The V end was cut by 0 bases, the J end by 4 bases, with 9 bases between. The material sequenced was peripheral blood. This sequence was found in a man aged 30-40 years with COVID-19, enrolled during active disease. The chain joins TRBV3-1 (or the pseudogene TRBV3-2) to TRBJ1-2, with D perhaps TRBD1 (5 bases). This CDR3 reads CASSQDQGFYGYTF. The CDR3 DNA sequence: TGTGCCAGCAGCCAAGATCAGGGTTTCTATGGCTACACCTTC.